The 25 T cell receptor beta chains listed next were all sequenced from one sample in a study of blood T cell repertoires in COVID-19 (dated by TCRdb to 2019 to 2021). Library creation used the immunoSEQ multiplex PCR assay. TCRdb's version of the immuneACCESS table is confined to in-frame rearrangements and falls short of the full clone set. An unresolved V gene accounts for under half of the shortfall where checked; the remainder is of unknown origin. The sample table records tens of thousands of clones; around 87% of these occur just once. Around 1.2% of the sample belongs to the ten largest clones. Sequenced input: peripheral blood. Every receptor here comes from an older woman with acute or convalescent COVID-19.

This CDR3 reads CAISESISGNEQFF. In nucleotides, the CDR3 is TGTGCCATCAGTGAGTCTATTAGCGGTAATGAGCAGTTCTTC. This rearrangement joins TRBV10-3 to TRBJ2-1; D might be TRBD2 (6 bases). V was cut by 0 bases and J by 7 bases, with 10 bases left in between. This CDR3 has 14 amino acids. Germline CDR1 ENHRY, CDR2 SYGVKD.

This clone was seen a handful of times. The chain is built from TRBV6-5 and TRBJ1-3; the D is unclear. Germline CDR1 is MNHEY and CDR2 is SVGAGI. The CDR3 has 13 residues. The germline V and J ends were trimmed by 5 bases and 3 bases, with 8 bases remaining between them. The CDR3 sequence is CASSREYGNTIYF. CDR3 nucleotide sequence: TGTGCCAGCAGTCGGGAGTATGGAAACACCATATATTTT.

The chain is built from TRBV29-1 and TRBJ2-3, with D possibly matching TRBD2 (7 bases). The V gene lost 5 bases and the J gene lost 1 base, with 13 bases spanning the gap. Germline-derived CDR1 and CDR2 are SQVTM and ANQGSEA. The CDR3 is made up of 14 amino acids. Here the CDR3 reads CSVLLGGGTDTQYF. The CDR3 DNA sequence: TGCAGCGTTTTGCTAGGGGGGGGCACAGATACGCAGTATTTT.

The genes are TRBV3-1 (or the pseudogene TRBV3-2) and TRBJ2-2, with 9 bases lining up with TRBD2. CDR3 size: 15 residues. Germline V gene data show CDR1 as LGHDT and CDR2 as YNNKEL (reference sequence). Trimming removed 4 bases from V and 5 bases from J; junction bases left unmatched: 5. In nucleotides, the CDR3 is TGTGCCAGCAGCCGAACTAGCGGGTCGACCGGGGAGCTGTTTTTT. Its translation is CASSRTSGSTGELFF.

The V and J genes are TRBV20-1 and TRBJ2-3; 7 nucleotides line up with TRBD2. V gave up 6 bases and J gave up 10 bases; unmatched junction bases: 7. Germline V gene data show CDR1 as DFQATT and CDR2 as SNEGSKA (reference sequence). This CDR3 is built from 11 residues. The CDR3 loop reads CSAVAREAQYF. In DNA, the CDR3 is TGCAGTGCGGTAGCCCGGGAGGCGCAGTATTTT.

This rearrangement joins TRBV9 to TRBJ2-3; 12 bases align to TRBD2. V dropped 0 bases and J dropped 6; count of bases not matched to a gene: 11. CDR1 and CDR2 from the germline V gene are SGDLS and YYNGEE. The CDR3 is 18 residues long. CDR3 bases: TGTGCCAGCAGCGTAGATATCGGACTAGCGGGGTTATCTGATACGCAGTATTTT. It codes for CASSVDIGLAGLSDTQYF.

The rearrangement uses TRBV6-2 or TRBV6-3 and TRBJ1-2, with a possible D match to TRBD1 (5 bases). The germline V and J ends were trimmed by 0 bases and 0 bases, with 14 bases remaining between them. CDR3 length: 17 amino acids. Germline values: CDR1 MNHEY, CDR2 SVGEGT. Here the CDR3 reads CASSYSSGQLSNYGYTF. In DNA form, the CDR3 reads TGTGCCAGCAGTTACTCGTCAGGGCAGCTCTCTAACTATGGCTACACCTTC.

V gene TRBV20-1 combines with J gene TRBJ2-2; 8 bases fit TRBD1. The CDR3 is made up of 15 amino acids. Trimming cost V 3 bases and J 0 bases; bases outside gene matches: 3. Per the germline V gene, CDR1 is DFQATT and CDR2 is SNEGSKA (reference sequence). Here the CDR3 DNA reads TGCAGTGCTAGTCCGACAGGGGCGAACACCGGGGAGCTGTTTTTT. Translated, it gives CSASPTGANTGELFF.

The chain recombines TRBV6-1 with TRBJ1-2; D gene unclear. The CDR3 spans 16 residues. Between the trimmed V and J ends, which lost 2 bases and 0 bases, there was a span of 13 bases. From germline, CDR1 is MNHNS and CDR2 SASEGT. CDR3 sequence: CASSEMVQPANYGYTF. CDR3 coding DNA: TGTGCCAGCAGTGAAATGGTACAGCCAGCTAACTATGGCTACACCTTC.

The chain combines TRBV5-1 with TRBJ1-6; D gene ambiguous. The CDR3 extends over 14 amino acids. Looked up from germline, CDR1 is SGHRS and CDR2 is YFSETQ. Trimming removed 5 bases from V and 8 bases from J, with 14 bases in between. In nucleotides, the CDR3 is TGCGCCAGCAGATGGTCGGGGAGTGATTCACCCCTCCACTTT. Translating it yields CASRWSGSDSPLHF.

This clone was observed a single time. V usage is TRBV10-2 and J usage is TRBJ1-1; TRBD1 might be the D (6 bases). The CDR3 spans 11 residues. V lost 6 bases to trimming and J lost 7 bases, with 9 bases between them. Germline V gene sequence: CDR1 WSHSY, CDR2 SAAADI. CDR3 sequence reads: CASRQGIEAFF. CDR3 coding DNA: TGCGCCAGCAGACAGGGAATTGAAGCTTTCTTT.

This chain joins TRBV4-1 and TRBJ1-2; TRBD1 might be the D (5 bases). This CDR3 contains 16 residues. V was cut by 3 bases and J by 2 bases, with 16 bases left in between. Germline lookup yields CDR1 MGHRA and CDR2 YSYEKL. CDR3 nucleotides: TGCGCCAGCAGCCACTGGGGGGGAACGGTGAACTATGGCTACACCTTC. Translating it yields CASSHWGGTVNYGYTF.

V and J are TRBV7-8 and TRBJ2-7; D possibly corresponds to TRBD1 (6 bases). Trimming cost V 0 bases and J 7 bases, with 7 bases left between them. From germline, CDR1 is SGHVS and CDR2 FQNEAQ. The CDR3 loop spans 12 amino acids. The CDR3 spells CASSLAGAEQYV. In nucleotides, the CDR3 is TGTGCCAGCAGCTTAGCGGGGGCAGAGCAGTACGTC.

The chain is built from TRBV2 and TRBJ1-6, with D unresolved. CDR1 is SNHLY, CDR2 FYNNEI, per germline. Trimming removed 4 bases at V and 7 bases at J, with 11 bases between. The CDR3 has 14 amino acids. The CDR3 here is CASSVGGENSPLHF. In DNA form, the CDR3 reads TGTGCCAGCAGTGTAGGCGGGGAAAATTCACCCCTCCACTTT.

The V call is TRBV2, the J call TRBJ1-4, with D perhaps matching TRBD1 (6 bases). The CDR3 loop spans 14 amino acids. CDR1 and CDR2 from the germline V gene are SNHLY and FYNNEI. V dropped 6 bases and J dropped 3 bases, with 11 bases sitting between them. CDR3 DNA: TGTGCCAGCAGACTGGACAGACCTAATGAAAAACTGTTTTTT. Amino acid sequence: CASRLDRPNEKLFF.

V usage is TRBV7-2 and J usage is TRBJ1-2, with TRBD1 as a possible D gene (5 bases). The germline gives CDR1 SGHTA, CDR2 FQGNSA. With 4 bases removed from V and 3 bases from J, the gap between germline ends came to 9 bases. This CDR3 is 13 amino acids long. The CDR3 protein is CASSSSTDYGYTF. CDR3 DNA: TGTGCCAGCAGCTCTTCGACAGACTATGGCTACACCTTC. The entire variable domain, with the rest obtained from reference TRBV7-2 and TRBJ1-2, is as follows: GAGVSQSPSNKVTEKGKDVELRCDPISGHTALYWYRQSLGQGLEFLIYFQGNSAPDKSGLPSDRFSAERTGGSVSTLTIQRTQQEDSAVYLCASSSSTDYGYTFGSGTRLTVV.

The chain uses TRBV18 and TRBJ2-1; TRBD2 is a possible D gene (6 bases). Trimming shortened V by 3 bases and J by 2 bases, and 14 bases separated the two germline ends. CDR3 length equals 16 residues. Germline CDR1 KGHSH, CDR2 LQKENI. CDR3 bases: TGTGCCAGCTCACCGTTGCCGGGAGTTACCTACAATGAGCAGTTCTTC. Translation: CASSPLPGVTYNEQFF.

This clone was seen only once. This rearrangement joins TRBV4-2 to TRBJ2-3; 8 nucleotides agree with TRBD2. CDR1 is LGHNA, CDR2 YNFKEQ, per germline. This CDR3 is built from 17 residues. The trim removed 0 bases at V and 2 bases at J, leaving 7 bases unmatched. The CDR3 is CASSQEGLVPPTDTQYF. The CDR3 DNA is TGTGCCAGCAGCCAAGAGGGACTAGTCCCCCCCACAGATACGCAGTATTTT.

This chain joins TRBV2 and TRBJ2-2; tentatively, D is TRBD2 (6 bases). Trimming stripped 7 bases from V and 8 bases from J, with 17 bases between. CDR3 length: 14 residues. Germline V CDR1 and CDR2: SNHLY, FYNNEI. The chain's CDR3 is CASKTSWGSGELFF. CDR3 in DNA: TGTGCCAGCAAGACTAGTTGGGGGTCGGGGGAGCTGTTTTTT.

This clone was detected a few times. The V and J genes are TRBV14 and TRBJ1-1; TRBD1 agrees at 7 bases. Germline values: CDR1 SGHDN, CDR2 FVKESK. The CDR3 is made up of 14 amino acids. The junction had 5 bases not matched to a gene; V was cut back by 1 base and J by 6 bases. CDR3 sequence reads: CASSQVYGTAEAFF. In nucleotides, the CDR3 is TGTGCCAGCAGCCAAGTCTATGGGACAGCTGAAGCTTTCTTT.

The CDR3 DNA sequence: TGTGCCAGCAGTACAGGAGAGACCCAGTACTTC. The encoded protein is CASSTGETQYF. The chain couples TRBV2 to TRBJ2-5; possible D gene TRBD1, 5 bases. This CDR3 spans 11 amino acids. Trimming stripped 5 bases from V and 4 bases from J, with 5 bases between. From germline, CDR1 is SNHLY and CDR2 FYNNEI.

V is TRBV11-2 and J is TRBJ2-3, with D perhaps TRBD1 (7 bases). The CDR3 contains 18 residues. Trimming shortened V by 6 bases and J by 2 bases, and 24 bases separated the two germline ends. Looked up from germline, CDR1 is SGHAT and CDR2 is FQNNGV. The CDR3 here is CASRGTSGGGDITDTQYF. In DNA form, the CDR3 reads TGTGCCAGCAGGGGAACCAGTGGAGGGGGCGATATCACAGATACGCAGTATTTT.

The rearrangement joins TRBV5-6 to TRBJ2-5, with a tentative D call TRBD1 (6 bases). The CDR3 runs to 15 residues. The germline V gene encodes CDR1 SGHDT and CDR2 YYEEEE. Trimming stripped 4 bases from V and 4 bases from J, with 17 bases between. The DNA of the CDR3 is TGTGCCAGCAGCCCCCTTGAGGGGGAAATAGAGACCCAGTACTTC. Translating gives CASSPLEGEIETQYF.

The V and J genes are TRBV6-1 and TRBJ1-2; 7 nucleotides line up with TRBD1. Germline trimming cut 0 bases from V and 5 bases from J; bases unmatched to any gene: 3. Germline V CDR1 and CDR2: MNHNS, SASEGT. The length of the CDR3 is 14 residues. CDR3 coding DNA: TGTGCCAGCAGTGAAGCGTGGGGACAGTATGGCTACACCTTC. It specifies CASSEAWGQYGYTF.

The sample holds one count of this clone. The chain combines TRBV7-8 with TRBJ2-3; 10 bases line up with TRBD2. The germline V gene encodes CDR1 SGHVS and CDR2 FQNEAQ. V was pared by 2 bases and J by 5 bases, with 7 bases of the junction left unmatched. This CDR3 spans 16 amino acids. The CDR3 sequence is CASSLPASGGEDTQYF. The CDR3 nucleotides are TGTGCCAGCAGCTTACCGGCTAGCGGGGGAGAAGATACGCAGTATTTT.